These T cell receptor beta chains were read from a single sample in a study of blood T cell repertoires in COVID-19. Assay: immunoSEQ multiplex PCR; the TCRdb copy retains only in-frame clones and omits some. There are around 50,000 clones in the sample; about 78% occur only once, and about 6% lies in the top ten. Material for sequencing was PBMCs or T cells enriched from blood (not recorded which). These receptors were collected from a woman between 45 and 65 years old with acute COVID-19. CDR3s include the opening cysteine and the closing phenylalanine or tryptophan. D genes are given only for firm matches.

D: TRBD2; J: TRBJ2-7; V: TRBV27; DNA: TGTGCCAGCAGGACTAGCGGGGGATTTCACTACGAGCAGTACTTC; CDR3: CASRTSGGFHYEQYF
D: TRBD2; J: TRBJ2-1; V: TRBV6-5; DNA: TGTGCCAGCAGCGAGGACGCGGGGGGGCAGTATGAGCAGTTCTTC; CDR3: CASSEDAGGQYEQFF
D: TRBD2; J: TRBJ2-1; V: TRBV3-1/TRBV3-2; DNA: TGTGCCAGCAGCCAACTAGCGGGGGCCCGGGATGGGCAGTTCTTC; CDR3: CASSQLAGARDGQFF
D: NA; J: TRBJ1-6; V: TRBV5-1; DNA: TGCGCCAGCAGCTTTGACGGGGGGCGCGACCTCCACTTT; CDR3: CASSFDGGRDLHF
D: TRBD1; J: TRBJ2-1; V: TRBV10-2; DNA: TGCGCCAGCAGTGAGAGGACAGGGGGGAACAATGAGCAGTTCTTC; CDR3: CASSERTGGNNEQFF
D: TRBD2; J: TRBJ2-7; V: TRBV6-5; DNA: TGTGCCAGCAGTTACCTAGGGACTAGCAGAAACTACGAGCAGTACTTC; CDR3: CASSYLGTSRNYEQYF
D: TRBD2; J: TRBJ2-3; V: TRBV7-9; DNA: TGTGCCAGCAGCTGGGGACTAGCGGAAACAGATACGCAGTATTTT; CDR3: CASSWGLAETDTQYF
D: NA; J: TRBJ1-4; V: TRBV9; DNA: TGTGCCAGCAGCGTAGGAAACGTAGGGGGAAATGAAAAACTGTTTTTT; CDR3: CASSVGNVGGNEKLFF
D: TRBD1; J: TRBJ2-7; V: TRBV28; DNA: TGTGCCAGCAGTTCCTCAGGGGGCGAGCAGTACTTC; CDR3: CASSSSGGEQYF
D: NA; J: TRBJ1-2; V: TRBV5-6; DNA: TGTGCCAGCAGCTTGGGGGCAGCAGGGTGGAATAACTATGGCTACACCTTC; CDR3: CASSLGAAGWNNYGYTF
D: NA; J: TRBJ2-1; V: TRBV12-2; DNA: TGTGCAAGTCTCATCCCCGGGGGGGGGCAGTTCTTC; CDR3: CASLIPGGGQFF
D: NA; J: TRBJ1-3; V: TRBV11-2; DNA: TGTGCCAGCAGACGCCCCGAGGGCGATAGGAGCTCTGGAAACACCATATATTTT; CDR3: CASRRPEGDRSSGNTIYF
D: NA; J: TRBJ1-1; V: TRBV19; DNA: TGTGCCAGTAGTATAAGCAGGGACTCTCGAGCTTTCTTT; CDR3: CASSISRDSRAFF
D: NA; J: TRBJ2-4; V: TRBV5-1; DNA: TGCGCCAGCAGCCACAAAACGGGGGGCGGAGAAAACATTCAGTACTTC; CDR3: CASSHKTGGGENIQYF